The 2 T cell receptor beta chains listed next were all sequenced from one sample in a study of blood T cell repertoires in COVID-19 (TCRdb year 2020). The library was generated by the immunoSEQ multiplex PCR assay. The source is immuneACCESS, and TCRdb retained only in-frame sequences with V and J called. Part of the clones is not carried over; for the studies checked, unresolved V genes explain less than half of this, and the remainder is unexplained. The sample includes about 490,000 clones, with 70% to 90% observed a single time. The top ten clones comprise approximately 2.9% of the sample. Sample: peripheral blood. These receptors came from a human donor in a cohort sampled during active COVID-19.

The chain couples TRBV7-9 to TRBJ1-1, with 7 bases lining up with TRBD1. The CDR3 has 16 residues. Germline trimming cut 5 bases from V and 1 base from J; bases unmatched to any gene: 10. Germline loops: CDR1 SEHNR, CDR2 FQNEAQ (reference sequence). The CDR3 reads CASSRTRTGQNTEAFF. The CDR3 DNA is TGTGCCAGCAGCCGGACTCGGACAGGCCAGAACACTGAAGCTTTCTTT.

This clone has just a few counts. The chain couples TRBV28 to TRBJ1-2; TRBD1 matches 9 bases. CDR3 size: 17 residues. Germline trimming cut 4 bases from V and 4 bases from J; bases unmatched to any gene: 13. Germline V gene sequence: CDR1 MDHEN, CDR2 SYDVKM. The CDR3 here is CASSSGTGRLSAYGYTF. In DNA form, the CDR3 reads TGTGCCAGCAGTTCCGGGACAGGGCGTCTCTCTGCCTATGGCTACACCTTC.